This T cell receptor (beta chain) was recovered during a study of CD8 T cells in ankylosing spondylitis. Findings and limits, study-wide: Roughly eight highly homologous variants made up a TCR beta motif, and this motif appeared characteristic of ankylosing spondylitis blood. A CD8+ phenotype characterized the disease-linked clones, which were relatively rare in peripheral blood. Significant enrichment of disease-linked clones was reportedly seen in matched ankylosing spondylitis synovial fluid.

In this sample, this clonotype turned up a few times. Its cognate antigen is unknown. From the 5' RACE reads, TCRdb called clonotypes with MiXCR, one entry per CDR3 protein. Seen here are about 800,000 distinct CDR3 sequences, 12% observed once, and the top ten hold approximately 0.51%. Germline loops: CDR1 SGHVS, CDR2 FNYEAQ. V shed 2 bases and J 0 bases; nucleotides not matched to a gene: 9. This CDR3 comprises 17 residues. Sequences were obtained from blood, either unsorted or a sorted T cell fraction (not recorded which). J is TRBJ1-1 and V is TRBV7-6; TRBD1 agrees at 7 bases. The sequence derives from a male donor with ankylosing spondylitis. CDR3 sequence: CASSLRSGGVMNTEAFF. CDR3 coding DNA: TGTGCCAGCAGCTTAAGGTCAGGGGGTGTTATGAACACTGAAGCTTTCTTT.